The rows below give T cell receptor beta chains drawn from one sample of a study of CD4+ T cells in melanoma. Produced via immunoSEQ multiplex PCR; TCRdb's table is partial and in-frame only. The sample records about 4,200 clones, about three fifths being singletons. Material for sequencing was cells from a culture (not recorded whether cultured in vitro). These TCRs come from a human donor with melanoma. The conserved cysteine and the conserved F or W are not part of the CDR3 here. The order of the fields is CDR3 protein, clone size, J gene, V gene. Clone size is not always given. Where it is, it says once, few, many or a class for expanded clones.

ASSATVNTEAF	-	TRBJ1-1	TRBV6-4
ASSQDRGGYGYT	-	TRBJ1-2	TRBV4-3
ASSLGTFSNQPQH	-	TRBJ1-5	TRBV6-5
ASRQQETQY	-	TRBJ2-5	TRBV2
ASSLGGYGYT	-	TRBJ1-2	TRBV5-4
ASSRLGSGANVLT	-	TRBJ2-6	TRBV9
ASSPQGLAPRSRELF	-	TRBJ2-2	TRBV18
ASSLAGQTNEKLF	-	TRBJ1-4	TRBV7-9
ASSLGLTEETQY	-	TRBJ2-5	TRBV11-3
ASKGGAGETQY	-	TRBJ2-5	TRBV5-4
ASSLDVGTEAF	-	TRBJ1-1	TRBV7-9
ASSHEHRGSITGELF	-	TRBJ2-2	TRBV4-3
ASSFPGTYEQY	-	TRBJ2-7	TRBV28
AISDRADTNSPLH	few	TRBJ1-6	TRBV10-3
ASSESGSTEAF	once	TRBJ1-1	TRBV10-2
ASSPQGGPYNEQF	-	TRBJ2-1	TRBV4-1
ASSQGPGDDYEQY	medium-sized	TRBJ2-7	TRBV4-1
SVVWQANTGELF	large	TRBJ2-2	TRBV29-1
ASRASDEKLF	-	TRBJ1-4	TRBV12-3/TRBV12-4
AWKEQGAEAF	few	TRBJ1-1	TRBV30
ASSFPLGGYEQY	-	TRBJ2-7	TRBV28
ASSAGQGSYNEQF	-	TRBJ2-1	TRBV7-2
ASSYNGPTNSPLH	-	TRBJ1-6	TRBV6-5